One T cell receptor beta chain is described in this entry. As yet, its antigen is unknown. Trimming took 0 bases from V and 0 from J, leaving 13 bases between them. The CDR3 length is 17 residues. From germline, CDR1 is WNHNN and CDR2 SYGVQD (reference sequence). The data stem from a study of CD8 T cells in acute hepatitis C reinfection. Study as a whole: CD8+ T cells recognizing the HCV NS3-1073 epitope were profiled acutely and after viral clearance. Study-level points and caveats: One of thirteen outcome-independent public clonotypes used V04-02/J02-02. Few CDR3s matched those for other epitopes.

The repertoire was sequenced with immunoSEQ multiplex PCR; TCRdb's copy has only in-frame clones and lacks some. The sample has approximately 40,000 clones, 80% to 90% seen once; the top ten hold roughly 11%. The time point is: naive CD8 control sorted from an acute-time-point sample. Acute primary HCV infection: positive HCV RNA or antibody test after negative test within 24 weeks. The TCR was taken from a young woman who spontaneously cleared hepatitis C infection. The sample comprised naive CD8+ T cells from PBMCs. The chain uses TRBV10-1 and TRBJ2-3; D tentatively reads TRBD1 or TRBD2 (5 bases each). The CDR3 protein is CASSESDMGRSTDTQYF. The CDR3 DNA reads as TGCGCCAGCAGTGAGTCGGACATGGGACGGAGCACAGATACGCAGTATTTT.